This entry describes one T cell receptor beta chain. The length of the CDR3 is 18 residues. Trimming removed 7 bases at V and 3 bases at J, with 28 bases between. The sample belongs to a study of blood T cell repertoires in COVID-19. Study at large: Acute and convalescent COVID-19 samples came from the United States, Italy and Spain. Sources were T cells, B-cell-depleted T cells, or PBMCs; the material itself was cDNA or gDNA.

In the original processing: Amplified reference gene primers provided the basis for estimating nucleated cell counts. Sequencing used immunoSEQ multiplex PCR; TCRdb keeps in-frame clones, though not all of them. V and J calls and clone size are those listed in that table; D and trimming were worked out from the DNA. The sample contains roughly 140,000 clones, approximately 83% of which appear only once. Seattle-derived patients entered the study during active infection and were followed longitudinally. The sequencing input was peripheral blood. This receptor was identified in a woman in her sixties or seventies with COVID-19, enrolled during active disease. The genes are TRBV5-7 and TRBJ1-2, with D unresolved. TRBV5-7 is identified as an open reading frame with a role that is uncertain. The CDR3 DNA reads TGTGCCAGCCGGGGAGACAAACCGCGGTCTGGTCGCGACTATGGCTACACCTTC. It encodes CASRGDKPRSGRDYGYTF.